This T cell receptor beta chain stems from a study of shared clonotypes between healthy human individuals. Findings of the study overall: For sorted subsets, rarefaction showed incomplete sequencing despite large depth.

Terminally differentiated effector memory CD45RA+ cells were excluded from the naive CD8 cells, which were CD45RO-negative and positively selected for CCR7. CDR1 is LGHNA, CDR2 YSLEER, per germline. This CDR3 spans 17 amino acids. V was shortened by 0 bases and J by 3 bases, with 14 bases between the two germline ends. Worth noting for this clone: The antigen is undetermined.

Methods used by the authors: ImmunoSEQ gave junction-only sequences without quality scores, so filtering differed. Generated by immunoSEQ multiplex PCR, the TCRdb table keeps only in-frame clones and is missing some. V and J calls and clone size are given by that table; D and trimming were obtained from the DNA. The sample has roughly 2.1 million clones, about 92% seen once; the top ten hold under 2%. The sequenced sample was naive CD8+ T cells from PBMCs. V usage is TRBV4-3 and J usage is TRBJ2-2; possible D gene TRBD2, 6 bases. The TCR comes from a man younger than 30 in good health. Some clones in this sample may be carry-over from other donors' samples. As DNA, the CDR3 is TGCGCCAGCAGCCAAGATGGACCGGACTATCACACCGGGGAGCTGTTTTTT. Amino acids: CASSQDGPDYHTGELFF.